This T cell receptor (beta chain) came from a study of beta chain features in type 1 diabetes. Study information: Patient and healthy donor groups were alike in age, gender and cell yields. Findings and caveats of the study: A greater similarity of naive, central memory and Treg TCRB repertoires was seen among patients than among healthy donors.

This clone was recorded a few times. What it binds is not known. The CDR3 length is 16 residues. Germline loops: CDR1 SGHVS, CDR2 FQNEAQ. The J segment lost 4 bases and the V segment lost 1 base, leaving 8 bases of the junction unmatched. Every isolated RNA sample was fully reverse transcribed, so sequencing captured expressed TCRB transcripts. The average read count of naive, central memory and regulatory T cell samples was approximately 3.5 million. Libraries were prepared by immunoSEQ multiplex PCR; TCRdb keeps only in-frame clonotypes and omits some of them. The repertoire holds 900,000 or so clones, with roughly a sixth as singletons. Each sorted population was over 95% pure.

Sequenced: naive CD4+ T cells from blood. This clonotype was sampled from a woman in her late teens or twenties in good health. This chain joins TRBV7-8 and TRBJ2-7; 9 nucleotides line up with TRBD2. CDR3 protein: CASSLGVVTSGYEQYF. CDR3 DNA sequence: TGTGCCAGCAGCTTAGGGGTCGTGACTAGCGGATACGAGCAGTACTTC.